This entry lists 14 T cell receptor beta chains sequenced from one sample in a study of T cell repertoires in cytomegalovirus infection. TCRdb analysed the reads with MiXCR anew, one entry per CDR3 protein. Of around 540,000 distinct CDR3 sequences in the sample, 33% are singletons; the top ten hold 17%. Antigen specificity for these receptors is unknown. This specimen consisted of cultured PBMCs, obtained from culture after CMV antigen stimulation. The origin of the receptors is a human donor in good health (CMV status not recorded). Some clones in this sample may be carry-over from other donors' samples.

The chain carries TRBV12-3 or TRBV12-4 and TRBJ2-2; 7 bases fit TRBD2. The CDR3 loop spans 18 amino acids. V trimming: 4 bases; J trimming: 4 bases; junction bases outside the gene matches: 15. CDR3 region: CASSSTRAAGVPTGELFF. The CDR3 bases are TGTGCCAGCAGTTCCACCCGAGCCGCGGGAGTCCCCACCGGGGAGCTGTTTTTT.

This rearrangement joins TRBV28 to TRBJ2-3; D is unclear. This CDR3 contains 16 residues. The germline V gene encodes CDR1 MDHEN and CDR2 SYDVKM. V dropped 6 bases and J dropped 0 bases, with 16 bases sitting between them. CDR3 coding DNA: TGTGCCAGCAGAAAAGAGGCGGATCCTAGCACAGATACGCAGTATTTT. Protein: CASRKEADPSTDTQYF.

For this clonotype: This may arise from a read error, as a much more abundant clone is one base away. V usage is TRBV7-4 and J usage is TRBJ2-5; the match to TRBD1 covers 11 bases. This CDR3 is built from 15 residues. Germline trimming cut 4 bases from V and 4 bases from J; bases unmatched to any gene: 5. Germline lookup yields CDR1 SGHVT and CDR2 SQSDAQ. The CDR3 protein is CASSSLGTGGETQYF. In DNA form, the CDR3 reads TGTGCCAGCAGCTCCCTGGGGACAGGGGGAGAGACCCAGTACTTC.

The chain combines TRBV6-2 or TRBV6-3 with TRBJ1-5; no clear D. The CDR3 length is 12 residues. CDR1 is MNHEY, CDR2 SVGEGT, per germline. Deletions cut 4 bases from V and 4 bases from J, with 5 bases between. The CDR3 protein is CASSLMNQPQHF. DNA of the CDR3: TGTGCCAGCAGTTTAATGAATCAGCCCCAGCATTTT.

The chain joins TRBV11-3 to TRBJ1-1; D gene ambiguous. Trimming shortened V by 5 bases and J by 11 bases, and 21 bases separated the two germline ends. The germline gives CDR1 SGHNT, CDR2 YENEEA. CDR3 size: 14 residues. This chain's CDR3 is CASSPPGGTGGAFF. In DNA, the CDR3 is TGTGCCAGCAGCCCCCCGGGAGGCACTGGTGGGGCTTTCTTT.

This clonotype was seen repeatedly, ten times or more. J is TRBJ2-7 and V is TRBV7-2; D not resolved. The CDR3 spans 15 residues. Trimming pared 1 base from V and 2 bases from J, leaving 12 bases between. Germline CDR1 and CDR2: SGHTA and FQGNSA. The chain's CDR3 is CASSLVPDIPYEQYF. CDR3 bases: TGTGCCAGCAGCTTAGTCCCGGATATACCCTACGAGCAGTACTTC. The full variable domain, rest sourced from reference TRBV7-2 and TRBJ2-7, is GAGVSQSPSNKVTEKGKDVELRCDPISGHTALYWYRQSLGQGLEFLIYFQGNSAPDKSGLPSDRFSAERTGGSVSTLTIQRTQQEDSAVYLCASSLVPDIPYEQYFGPGTRLTVT.

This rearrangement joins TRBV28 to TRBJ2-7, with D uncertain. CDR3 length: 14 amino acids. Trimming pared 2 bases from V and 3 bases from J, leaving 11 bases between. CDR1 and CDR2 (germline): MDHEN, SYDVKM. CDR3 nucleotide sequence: TGTGCCAGCAGTTTAGCCGGGCTGGGCTACGAGCAGTACTTC. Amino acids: CASSLAGLGYEQYF.

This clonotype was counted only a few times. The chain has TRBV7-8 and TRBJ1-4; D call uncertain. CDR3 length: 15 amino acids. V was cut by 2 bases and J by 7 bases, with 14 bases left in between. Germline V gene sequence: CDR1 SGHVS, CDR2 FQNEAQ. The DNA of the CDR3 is TGTGCCAGCAGCTTATTCTCGGAGTGGGGTGAAAAACTGTTTTTT. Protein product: CASSLFSEWGEKLFF.

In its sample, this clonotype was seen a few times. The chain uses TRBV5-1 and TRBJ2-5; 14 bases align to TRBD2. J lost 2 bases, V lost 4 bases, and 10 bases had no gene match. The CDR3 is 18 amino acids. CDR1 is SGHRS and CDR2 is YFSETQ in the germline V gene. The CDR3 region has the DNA TGCGCCAGCAGCCCGCGACTAGCGGGAGGGTTTGGGCAAGAGACCCAGTACTTC. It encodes CASSPRLAGGFGQETQYF.

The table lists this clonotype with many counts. As DNA, the CDR3 is TGTGCCAGCAGCTTAGAGACAGGAAACACCATATATTTT. It specifies CASSLETGNTIYF. J is TRBJ1-3 and V is TRBV7-9, with no clear D. V was cut by 1 base and J by 4 bases, with 5 bases left in between. Per germline, CDR1 SEHNR and CDR2 FQNEAQ (reference sequence). The CDR3 extends over 13 amino acids.

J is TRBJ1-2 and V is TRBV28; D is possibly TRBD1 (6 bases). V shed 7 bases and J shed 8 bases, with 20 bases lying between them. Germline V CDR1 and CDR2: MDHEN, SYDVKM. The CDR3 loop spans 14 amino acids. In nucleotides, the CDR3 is TGTGCCAGCACGGACAGAGGGCAAGGCTGGGGCTACACCTTC. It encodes CASTDRGQGWGYTF.

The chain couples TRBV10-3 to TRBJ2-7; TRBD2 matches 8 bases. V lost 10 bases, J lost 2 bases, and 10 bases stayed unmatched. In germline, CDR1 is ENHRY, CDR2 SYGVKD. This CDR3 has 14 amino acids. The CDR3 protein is CATTRAGVTYEQYF. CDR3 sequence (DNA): TGTGCCACCACCAGAGCGGGAGTCACCTACGAGCAGTACTTC.

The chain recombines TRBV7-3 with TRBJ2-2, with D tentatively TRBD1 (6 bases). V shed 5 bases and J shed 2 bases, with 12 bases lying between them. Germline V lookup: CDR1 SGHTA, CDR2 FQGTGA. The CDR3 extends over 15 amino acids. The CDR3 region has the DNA TGTGCCAGCAGCCCAAAGGACAGAAACACCGGGGAGCTGTTTTTT. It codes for CASSPKDRNTGELFF.

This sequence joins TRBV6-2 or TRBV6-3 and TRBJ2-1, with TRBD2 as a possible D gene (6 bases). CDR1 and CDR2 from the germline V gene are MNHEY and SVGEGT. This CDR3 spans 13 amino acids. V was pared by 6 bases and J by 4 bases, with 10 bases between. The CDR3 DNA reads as TGTGCCAGCAGGCCCGGGGGTTACAATGAGCAGTTCTTC. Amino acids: CASRPGGYNEQFF.